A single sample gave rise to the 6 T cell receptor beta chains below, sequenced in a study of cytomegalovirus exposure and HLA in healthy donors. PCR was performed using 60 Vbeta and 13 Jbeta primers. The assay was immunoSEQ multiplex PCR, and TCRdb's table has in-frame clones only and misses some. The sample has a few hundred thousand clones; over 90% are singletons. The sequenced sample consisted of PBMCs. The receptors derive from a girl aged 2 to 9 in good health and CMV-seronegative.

CDR3 region: CAWKGEGYNEQFF. The CDR3 bases are TGTGCCTGGAAGGGGGAGGGATACAATGAGCAGTTCTTC. This sequence joins TRBV30 and TRBJ2-1; D perhaps matches TRBD2 (7 bases). Germline values: CDR1 GTSNPN, CDR2 SVGIG (reference sequence). The CDR3 loop spans 13 amino acids. Trimming stripped 4 bases from V and 4 bases from J, with 11 bases between.

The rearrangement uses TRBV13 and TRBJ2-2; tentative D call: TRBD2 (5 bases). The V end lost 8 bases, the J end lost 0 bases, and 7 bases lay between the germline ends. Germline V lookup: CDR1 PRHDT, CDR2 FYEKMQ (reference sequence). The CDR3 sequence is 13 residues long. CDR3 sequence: CASGSANTGELFF. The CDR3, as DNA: TGTGCCAGCGGGAGCGCGAACACCGGGGAGCTGTTTTTT.

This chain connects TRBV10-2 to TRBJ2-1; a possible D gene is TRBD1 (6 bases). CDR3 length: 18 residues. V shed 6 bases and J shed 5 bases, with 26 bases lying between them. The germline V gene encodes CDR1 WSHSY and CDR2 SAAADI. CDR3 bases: TGCGCCAGCAGGTCACGGTTTCACAAAAGGTCAGGGGACAATGAGCAGTTCTTC. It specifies CASRSRFHKRSGDNEQFF.

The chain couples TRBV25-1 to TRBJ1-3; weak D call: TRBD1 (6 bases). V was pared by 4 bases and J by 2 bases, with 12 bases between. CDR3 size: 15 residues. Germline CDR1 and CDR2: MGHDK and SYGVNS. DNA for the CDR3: TGTGCCAGCAGTGTCTCCGGGACACCTGGAAACACCATATATTTT. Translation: CASSVSGTPGNTIYF. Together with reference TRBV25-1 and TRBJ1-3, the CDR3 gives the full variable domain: EADIYQTPRYLVIGTGKKITLECSQTMGHDKMYWYQQDPGMELHLIHYSYGVNSTEKGDLSSESTVSRIRTEHFPLTLESARPSHTSQYLCASSVSGTPGNTIYFGEGSWLTVV.

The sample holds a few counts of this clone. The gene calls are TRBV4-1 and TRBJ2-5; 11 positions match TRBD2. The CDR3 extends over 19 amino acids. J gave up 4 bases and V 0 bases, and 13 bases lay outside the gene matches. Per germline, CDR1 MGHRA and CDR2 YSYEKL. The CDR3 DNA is TGCGCCAGCAGCCAAGACGGTACTAGCGGGGGTCCGAAGGGAGAGACCCAGTACTTC. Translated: CASSQDGTSGGPKGETQYF.

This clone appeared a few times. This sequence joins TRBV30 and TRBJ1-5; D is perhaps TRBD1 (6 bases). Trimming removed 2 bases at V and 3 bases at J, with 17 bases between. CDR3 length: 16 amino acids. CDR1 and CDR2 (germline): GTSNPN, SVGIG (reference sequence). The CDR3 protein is CAWSRRSGQSNQPQHF. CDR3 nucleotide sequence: TGTGCCTGGAGTCGTAGATCCGGACAGTCCAATCAGCCCCAGCATTTT.